A selection of T cell receptor beta chains follows, all from one sample in a study of early T cells in non-severe SARS-CoV-2 infection. One entry per CDR3 protein, called by TCRdb with MiXCR from the 5' RACE reads. The sample carries about 44,000 distinct CDR3 sequences, roughly 23% recorded once. The material was whole blood, obtained at baseline. The origin of the receptors is an adult who was a healthcare worker with PCR-confirmed SARS-CoV-2 infection or an uninfected control (not recorded which). Each CDR3 is given with its conserved first and last residue. A D gene is named only where the DNA matches it firmly.

d_gene: NA; v_gene: TRBV20-1; j_gene: TRBJ1-5; CDR3aa: CSARDQSRGGQPQHF
d_gene: TRBD1; v_gene: TRBV2; j_gene: TRBJ1-6; CDR3aa: CASSGTGAYNSPLHF
d_gene: NA; v_gene: TRBV5-6; j_gene: TRBJ1-1; CDR3aa: CASRGTRTAEAFF
d_gene: NA; v_gene: TRBV4-3; j_gene: TRBJ2-3; CDR3aa: CASSQGSGEPDTQYF
d_gene: NA; v_gene: TRBV10-1; j_gene: TRBJ2-3; CDR3aa: CASRAQGGDTQYF
d_gene: NA; v_gene: TRBV7-2; j_gene: TRBJ2-1; CDR3aa: CASSPRVSDNEQFF
d_gene: NA; v_gene: TRBV20-1; j_gene: TRBJ2-1; CDR3aa: CSARGFRDPLSPFF
d_gene: NA; v_gene: TRBV23-1; j_gene: TRBJ2-5; CDR3aa: CASSQSDFNFPETQYF
d_gene: NA; v_gene: TRBV18; j_gene: TRBJ1-4; CDR3aa: CASSPSTRGANEKLFF
d_gene: TRBD1; v_gene: TRBV3-1; j_gene: TRBJ1-2; CDR3aa: CASSHRDRSYYGYTF
d_gene: TRBD2; v_gene: TRBV7-8; j_gene: TRBJ2-3; CDR3aa: CASSLGGGTSTDTQYF
d_gene: TRBD1; v_gene: TRBV10-1; j_gene: TRBJ1-4; CDR3aa: CASSEGTDNEKLFF
d_gene: TRBD1; v_gene: TRBV7-9; j_gene: TRBJ1-1; CDR3aa: CASRPDRVRTEAFF
d_gene: NA; v_gene: TRBV7-9; j_gene: TRBJ1-2; CDR3aa: CASSTRVPEAGGYTF
d_gene: NA; v_gene: TRBV7-9; j_gene: TRBJ2-5; CDR3aa: CASSPPWRAETQYF
d_gene: NA; v_gene: TRBV7-2; j_gene: TRBJ2-3; CDR3aa: CASSLDTDTQYF
d_gene: TRBD1; v_gene: TRBV27; j_gene: TRBJ2-7; CDR3aa: CASSLLGQGNEQYF
d_gene: NA; v_gene: TRBV12-5; j_gene: TRBJ1-1; CDR3aa: CASGTGAGYTEAFF
d_gene: NA; v_gene: TRBV7-6; j_gene: TRBJ2-1; CDR3aa: CASSQNTGYSNEQFF
d_gene: NA; v_gene: TRBV6-5; j_gene: TRBJ2-7; CDR3aa: CASSYIGAGEQYF
d_gene: NA; v_gene: TRBV5-1; j_gene: TRBJ2-5; CDR3aa: CASSLELGGETQYF
d_gene: NA; v_gene: TRBV9; j_gene: TRBJ1-1; CDR3aa: CASSVAIVGAEAFF
d_gene: NA; v_gene: TRBV11-2; j_gene: TRBJ1-1; CDR3aa: CASAIPHKGTEAFF
d_gene: NA; v_gene: TRBV7-9; j_gene: TRBJ1-5; CDR3aa: CASSPHVGSSGEGYNQPQHF
d_gene: NA; v_gene: TRBV27; j_gene: TRBJ1-1; CDR3aa: CASTSRSLGTEAFF
d_gene: NA; v_gene: TRBV7-9; j_gene: TRBJ1-2; CDR3aa: CASSPGSLNYGYTF
d_gene: NA; v_gene: TRBV30; j_gene: TRBJ1-2; CDR3aa: CAWSGSRVPYGYTF
d_gene: NA; v_gene: TRBV11-2; j_gene: TRBJ2-7; CDR3aa: CASSSPRGFFSYEQYF
d_gene: NA; v_gene: TRBV9; j_gene: TRBJ1-2; CDR3aa: CASSVAPQANYGYTF
d_gene: NA; v_gene: TRBV12-3/TRBV12-4; j_gene: TRBJ1-5; CDR3aa: CASTNRGSGNQPQHF
d_gene: NA; v_gene: TRBV5-1; j_gene: TRBJ2-4; CDR3aa: CASSLGDGEIGAKNIQYF
d_gene: TRBD1; v_gene: TRBV2; j_gene: TRBJ1-1; CDR3aa: CASSERGLGTEAFF
d_gene: NA; v_gene: TRBV4-3; j_gene: TRBJ2-7; CDR3aa: CASSHGRSYEQYF
d_gene: NA; v_gene: TRBV6-1; j_gene: TRBJ1-2; CDR3aa: CASEAEANYGYTF
d_gene: NA; v_gene: TRBV29-1; j_gene: TRBJ2-5; CDR3aa: CSVEPGYRETQYF
d_gene: NA; v_gene: TRBV2; j_gene: TRBJ1-3; CDR3aa: CASSEEGGAVTGNTIYF
d_gene: NA; v_gene: TRBV7-8; j_gene: TRBJ2-3; CDR3aa: CASSPNTDTQYF
d_gene: NA; v_gene: TRBV4-3; j_gene: TRBJ1-6; CDR3aa: CASSQEWHNSPLHF
d_gene: NA; v_gene: TRBV10-3; j_gene: TRBJ1-1; CDR3aa: CAISEAREMGTEAFF
d_gene: TRBD2; v_gene: TRBV20-1; j_gene: TRBJ2-1; CDR3aa: CSASGGLGFNEQFF
d_gene: NA; v_gene: TRBV12-3/TRBV12-4; j_gene: TRBJ1-2; CDR3aa: CASSFLGAAYGYTF
d_gene: NA; v_gene: TRBV7-6; j_gene: TRBJ2-3; CDR3aa: CASSLEGRSTDTQYF
d_gene: TRBD1; v_gene: TRBV29-1; j_gene: TRBJ2-5; CDR3aa: CSVPQGAQETQYF
d_gene: NA; v_gene: TRBV4-1; j_gene: TRBJ1-1; CDR3aa: CASSSLRGVNTEAFF
d_gene: NA; v_gene: TRBV29-1; j_gene: TRBJ1-2; CDR3aa: CSAEARGNYGYTF
d_gene: NA; v_gene: TRBV3-1; j_gene: TRBJ2-1; CDR3aa: CASSQDLGGGNEQFF
d_gene: NA; v_gene: TRBV7-6; j_gene: TRBJ1-6; CDR3aa: CASTGTVNSPLHF
d_gene: TRBD1; v_gene: TRBV7-6; j_gene: TRBJ1-1; CDR3aa: CASSTRTGWGTEAFF
d_gene: NA; v_gene: TRBV14; j_gene: TRBJ2-7; CDR3aa: CASSQDVGTYEQYF
d_gene: NA; v_gene: TRBV27; j_gene: TRBJ2-5; CDR3aa: CASSLSWASQETQYF
d_gene: TRBD2; v_gene: TRBV5-1; j_gene: TRBJ2-7; CDR3aa: CASSSGLAGGDEQYF
d_gene: NA; v_gene: TRBV2; j_gene: TRBJ1-1; CDR3aa: CASSPGLYTEAFF
d_gene: NA; v_gene: TRBV27; j_gene: TRBJ1-2; CDR3aa: CASSSTGYNYGYTF
d_gene: NA; v_gene: TRBV12-3/TRBV12-4; j_gene: TRBJ2-6; CDR3aa: CASSLKVAYSSGANVLTF
d_gene: NA; v_gene: TRBV7-3; j_gene: TRBJ2-5; CDR3aa: CASSSQGQETQYF
d_gene: TRBD1; v_gene: TRBV5-6; j_gene: TRBJ2-1; CDR3aa: CASSEPGGSYNEQFF